The TCR beta chain under discussion was sequenced for a study of T-cell memory formation after mild COVID-19. The authors produced TCR alpha and TCR beta cDNA libraries with sample barcodes and UMIs by 5'RACE using constant-segment primers. Each CDR3 protein is one row after TCRdb ran MiXCR on the 5' RACE reads. Here the sample spans about 250,000 distinct CDR3 sequences, just over 15% being singletons. Germline CDR1 and CDR2: LNHNV and YYDKDF (reference sequence). Losses at the gene ends were 0 bases for V and 6 bases for J; bases not matched to a gene: 10. The CDR3 length is 17 residues. The material sequenced was PBMCs or a T cell subset sorted from them (not recorded which). The chain is built from TRBV15 and TRBJ2-1; 8 bases map to TRBD2. This clonotype was obtained from an adult woman who had mild COVID-19 (a few samples of this study predate the infection). Cell type and time point are not known. The CDR3 is CATSRDRAGGGGNEQFF. The CDR3 DNA sequence: TGTGCCACCAGCAGAGATCGGGCGGGAGGAGGAGGCAATGAGCAGTTCTTC.